What follows are 6 T cell receptor beta chains derived from one specimen sequenced in a study of cytomegalovirus exposure and HLA in healthy donors. Amplification used 60 Vbeta primers and 13 Jbeta primers. TCRdb keeps only in-frame clones here, not all; method: immunoSEQ multiplex PCR. Here the sample spans about 140,000 clones, around 80% being singletons. The sequenced sample was PBMCs. The origin of the receptors is a man aged 25 to 40 in good health and CMV-seropositive.

The chain is built from TRBV11-2 and TRBJ2-2, with TRBD1 matching 10 bases. V gave up 4 bases and J gave up 3 bases; unmatched junction bases: 8. CDR3 size: 17 residues. Germline-derived CDR1 and CDR2 are SGHAT and FQNNGV. In nucleotides, the CDR3 is TGTGCCAGCAGCTATGTGAGGACAGGGGGATACACCGGGGAGCTGTTTTTT. This codes for CASSYVRTGGYTGELFF. The whole variable domain, filled in from reference TRBV11-2 and TRBJ2-2, reads EAGVAQSPRYKIIEKRQSVAFWCNPISGHATLYWYQQILGQGPKLLIQFQNNGVVDDSQLPKDRFSAERLKGVDSTLKIQPAKLEDSAVYLCASSYVRTGGYTGELFFGEGSRLTVL.

This chain links TRBV28 with TRBJ2-6; D ambiguous. The CDR3 spans 13 residues. Trimming left V 8 bases short and J 4 bases short, with 9 bases between. CDR1 is MDHEN and CDR2 is SYDVKM in the germline V gene. CDR3 nucleotides: TGTGCCAGCCTAGACCGGGGGGCCAACGTCCTGACTTTC. Its translation: CASLDRGANVLTF. Full variable domain (rest looked up from reference TRBV28 and TRBJ2-6): DVKVTQSSRYLVKRTGEKVFLECVQDMDHENMFWYRQDPGLGLRLIYFSYDVKMKEKGDIPEGYSVSREKKERFSLILESASTNQTSMYLCASLDRGANVLTFGAGSRLTVL.

The chain joins TRBV7-9 to TRBJ1-5; unclear D gene. There are 14 residues in the CDR3. Trimming pared 1 base from V and 3 bases from J, leaving 7 bases between. Germline V gene lookup returns CDR1 SEHNR and CDR2 FQNEAQ (reference sequence). DNA of the CDR3: TGTGCCAGCAGCTTAGGTGGACTCAATCAGCCCCAGCATTTT. Its translation is CASSLGGLNQPQHF.

The CDR3 sequence is CASTEGGGETQYF. The CDR3 nucleotides read TGTGCCAGCACCGAGGGAGGGGGAGAGACCCAGTACTTC. The chain couples TRBV7-2 to TRBJ2-5; possible D gene TRBD2, 7 bases. The CDR3 sequence is 13 residues long. The germline CDR1 and CDR2 sequences are SGHTA and FQGNSA. V was pared by 7 bases and J by 4 bases, with 13 bases between.

V usage is TRBV13 and J usage is TRBJ2-7; tentatively, D is TRBD1 (5 bases). The CDR3 loop spans 14 amino acids. V shed 5 bases and J shed 4 bases, with 15 bases lying between them. Per germline, CDR1 PRHDT and CDR2 FYEKMQ (reference sequence). This CDR3 is CASSGAEGVYEQYF. The CDR3 DNA follows: TGTGCCAGCAGCGGGGCCGAAGGGGTGTACGAGCAGTACTTC.

This chain joins TRBV9 and TRBJ2-7, with 8 bases fitting TRBD1. Germline loops: CDR1 SGDLS, CDR2 YYNGEE. The length of the CDR3 is 15 residues. The junction had 4 bases not matched to a gene; V was cut back by 0 bases and J by 2 bases. For the CDR3, the DNA is TGTGCCAGCAGCGTAGCTTGGGACAGGACCTACGAGCAGTACTTC. This sequence encodes CASSVAWDRTYEQYF.